The 29 T cell receptor beta chains reported below all come from one sample, sequenced in a study of blood T cell repertoires in COVID-19 (dated by TCRdb to 2019 to 2021). The library relied on the immunoSEQ multiplex PCR assay. TCRdb's version of the immuneACCESS table is confined to in-frame rearrangements and falls short of the full clone set. An unresolved V gene accounts for under half of the shortfall where checked; the remainder is of unknown origin. Across this sample there are some 50,000 clones, with over 75% seen only once. Approximately 3.5% of the sample is in the top ten clones. Sample: peripheral blood. The receptors shown here come from a human donor in a cohort sampled during active COVID-19.

This clone was seen once. The rearrangement links TRBV27 to TRBJ1-3; 7 bases are shared with TRBD1. The CDR3 totals 17 residues. CDR1 and CDR2 (germline): MNHEY, SMNVEV (reference sequence). J gave up 3 bases and V 4 bases, and 12 bases lay outside the gene matches. The chain's CDR3 is CASSSKALGQVGNTIYF. In DNA, the CDR3 is TGTGCCAGCAGTTCGAAAGCCCTCGGACAGGTTGGAAACACCATATATTTT.

This clone was counted a single time. V and J are TRBV14 and TRBJ2-1; TRBD1 matches at 7 bases. J was trimmed by 5 bases and V by 4 bases; bases with no gene match: 5. The CDR3 is 14 amino acids. Germline loops: CDR1 SGHDN, CDR2 FVKESK. For the CDR3, the DNA is TGTGCCAGCAGCCCGTGGACAGGCCACAATGAGCAGTTCTTC. Residues: CASSPWTGHNEQFF.

This clone was seen a few times. The chain has TRBV28 and TRBJ1-3, with TRBD1 matching 8 bases. The CDR3 is 14 amino acids. J gave up 3 bases and V 6 bases, and 4 bases lay outside the gene matches. CDR1 is MDHEN, CDR2 SYDVKM, per germline. CDR3 sequence reads: CASSLTGVGNTIYF. In DNA form, the CDR3 reads TGTGCCAGCAGCCTGACAGGGGTTGGAAACACCATATATTTT.

This chain joins TRBV9 and TRBJ1-2; TRBD1 is a possible D gene (6 bases). The CDR3 covers 15 residues. In germline, CDR1 is SGDLS, CDR2 YYNGEE. V was pared by 2 bases and J by 2 bases, with 13 bases between. CDR3 sequence reads: CASSVAQGLNYGYTF. CDR3 coding DNA: TGTGCCAGCAGCGTGGCACAGGGACTAAACTATGGCTACACCTTC.

This chain links TRBV6-5 with TRBJ1-1; TRBD1 matches at 7 bases. Trimming removed 5 bases from V and 2 bases from J; junction bases left unmatched: 5. CDR1 is MNHEY, CDR2 SVGAGI, per germline. The CDR3 totals 14 residues. CDR3: CASSQNRGNTEAFF. The CDR3 region has the DNA TGTGCCAGCAGTCAGAACAGGGGAAACACTGAAGCTTTCTTT.

The rearrangement links TRBV2 to TRBJ2-5; weak D call: TRBD1 (5 bases). Germline CDR1 SNHLY, CDR2 FYNNEI. The CDR3 runs to 15 residues. Trimming left V 1 base short and J 2 bases short, with 11 bases between. The CDR3 is CASSEEQGDQETQYF. Written as DNA, the CDR3 is TGTGCCAGCAGTGAAGAACAAGGGGATCAAGAGACCCAGTACTTC. Combining the CDR3 with reference TRBV2 and TRBJ2-5 gives the whole variable domain EPEVTQTPSHQVTQMGQEVILRCVPISNHLYFYWYRQILGQKVEFLVSFYNNEISEKSEIFDDQFSVERPDGSNFTLKIRSTKLEDSAMYFCASSEEQGDQETQYFGPGTRLLVL.

V and J are TRBV7-2 and TRBJ1-2; 7 bases fit TRBD1. CDR1 and CDR2 from the germline V gene are SGHTA and FQGNSA. The CDR3 extends over 13 amino acids. The J segment lost 8 bases and the V segment lost 0 bases, leaving 3 bases of the junction unmatched. CDR3 in amino acids: CASSLATRGGYTF. The CDR3 nucleotides are TGTGCCAGCAGCTTAGCGACCAGGGGGGGCTACACCTTC.

The chain couples TRBV9 to TRBJ2-1; 10 nucleotides match TRBD1. The CDR3 runs to 16 residues. V lost 0 bases, J lost 8 bases, and 8 bases stayed unmatched. Germline V gene data show CDR1 as SGDLS and CDR2 as YYNGEE. The CDR3 coding sequence is TGTGCCAGCAGCGTAGCAGGGACAGGGGTGGGGGATGAGCAGTTCTTC. This gives the protein CASSVAGTGVGDEQFF.

J is TRBJ1-1 and V is TRBV3-1 (or the pseudogene TRBV3-2); D remains ambiguous. Germline V gene sequence: CDR1 LGHDT, CDR2 YNNKEL (reference sequence). CDR3 length equals 13 residues. The V end was cut by 4 bases, the J end by 4 bases, with 10 bases between. CDR3 sequence: CASSLARGTEAFF. The CDR3 DNA is TGTGCCAGCAGCCTTGCCCGGGGCACTGAAGCTTTCTTT.

V is TRBV6-6 and J is TRBJ1-5; TRBD1 agrees at 8 bases. V lost 7 bases, J lost 4 bases, and 6 bases stayed unmatched. The length of the CDR3 is 14 residues. Germline-derived CDR1 and CDR2 are MNHNY and SVGAGI (reference sequence). CDR3 residues: CASTTGQANQPQHF. CDR3 DNA: TGTGCCAGCACCACGGGACAGGCAAATCAGCCCCAGCATTTT.

The rearrangement joins TRBV5-1 to TRBJ2-2; 7 bases agree with TRBD1. The ends lost 4 bases at V and 8 bases at J; junction bases unmatched: 14. Germline V gene lookup returns CDR1 SGHRS and CDR2 YFSETQ. CDR3 size: 16 residues. The CDR3 DNA is TGCGCCAGCAGCCTCCGACAGGGAGAGGGGATGGGGGAGCTGTTTTTT. This translates into CASSLRQGEGMGELFF.

This chain links TRBV7-9 with TRBJ2-7; D remains ambiguous. V was cut by 5 bases and J by 5 bases, with 19 bases left in between. The CDR3 runs 15 residues. Germline V gene data show CDR1 as SEHNR and CDR2 as FQNEAQ (reference sequence). The CDR3 nucleotides are TGTGCCAGCAGCATATCCGGGTCCCCCCGAGACGAGCAGTACTTC. Protein product: CASSISGSPRDEQYF.

The genes are TRBV19 and TRBJ1-2; 7 bases are shared with TRBD1. Germline V lookup: CDR1 LNHDA, CDR2 SQIVND (reference sequence). Trimming took 1 base from V and 6 from J; bases not matched to a gene: 2. CDR3 length equals 13 residues. For the CDR3, the DNA is TGTGCCAGTAGTATAGGACAGGGAAATGGCTACACCTTC. Amino acid sequence: CASSIGQGNGYTF.

This chain connects TRBV5-1 to TRBJ1-6, with TRBD1 identical over 11 bases. V lost 5 bases and J lost 10; bases outside the gene matches: 8. CDR1 SGHRS and CDR2 YFSETQ come from the germline V gene. The CDR3 is 15 amino acids. As DNA, the CDR3 is TGCGCCAGCAGGGGGACAGGGGGACTATACTCACCCCTCCACTTT. The encoded protein is CASRGTGGLYSPLHF.

V is TRBV4-2 and J is TRBJ2-7; 9 bases are a match to TRBD1. The CDR3 covers 13 residues. In germline, CDR1 is LGHNA, CDR2 YNFKEQ. Germline trimming cut 8 bases from V and 2 bases from J; bases unmatched to any gene: 4. The chain's CDR3 is CASGDRVTYEQYF. The CDR3, as DNA: TGTGCCAGCGGGGACAGGGTGACCTACGAGCAGTACTTC.

The J gene is TRBJ2-7, the V gene TRBV6-6; TRBD2 agrees at 7 bases. Germline CDR1 reads MNHNY; CDR2 reads SVGAGI (reference sequence). The length of the CDR3 is 14 residues. J was trimmed by 3 bases and V by 5 bases; bases with no gene match: 7. The CDR3 region is CASSPRPGGYEQYF. CDR3 DNA: TGTGCCAGCAGTCCCCGACCGGGGGGCTACGAGCAGTACTTC.

The chain has TRBV12-5 and TRBJ2-3, with 7 bases identical to TRBD1. The CDR3 runs to 15 residues. Germline V gene lookup returns CDR1 LGHNT and CDR2 FRNRAP. V lost 5 bases, J lost 2 bases, and 7 bases stayed unmatched. Written as DNA, the CDR3 is TGTGCTAGTGGTGCTACGACAGGGTTCACAGATACGCAGTATTTT. Encoded protein: CASGATTGFTDTQYF.

The chain joins TRBV10-1 to TRBJ2-1; maybe TRBD1 (6 bases). Trimming took off 5 bases at V and 5 bases at J, with 10 bases between the two ends. CDR3 length: 13 amino acids. Germline V lookup: CDR1 WNHNN, CDR2 SYGVQD (reference sequence). The CDR3 nucleotides are TGCGCCAGCAGTCTGGACAGAAACAATGAGCAGTTCTTC. The encoded protein is CASSLDRNNEQFF.

This chain uses TRBV29-1 with TRBJ2-5, with TRBD1 identical over 8 bases. CDR1 and CDR2 from the germline V gene are SQVTM and ANQGSEA. With 1 base clipped from V and 1 base from J, the junction kept 5 bases outside the gene matches. The CDR3 extends over 15 amino acids. This CDR3 reads CSVEVSGTGQETQYF. In DNA, the CDR3 is TGCAGCGTTGAAGTTTCGGGGACAGGCCAAGAGACCCAGTACTTC.

This rearrangement joins TRBV9 to TRBJ1-2; 9 bases map to TRBD1. In germline, CDR1 is SGDLS, CDR2 YYNGEE. With 4 bases clipped from V and 8 bases from J, the junction kept 18 bases outside the gene matches. The CDR3 loop spans 17 amino acids. CDR3 nucleotides: TGTGCCAGCAGCCTTGGGACAGGGTATAGCGGATCAAGCGGCTACACCTTC. As protein: CASSLGTGYSGSSGYTF. Combining the CDR3 with reference TRBV9 and TRBJ1-2 gives the whole variable domain DSGVTQTPKHLITATGQRVTLRCSPRSGDLSVYWYQQSLDQGLQFLIQYYNGEERAKGNILERFSAQQFPDLHSELNLSSLELGDSALYFCASSLGTGYSGSSGYTFGSGTRLTVV.

The chain links TRBV5-5 to TRBJ1-3; possible D gene TRBD1, 5 bases. V was pared by 3 bases and J by 0 bases, with 13 bases between. The CDR3 runs 16 residues. Looked up from germline, CDR1 is SGHKS and CDR2 is YYEKEE (reference sequence). The CDR3 protein is CASSSPQGNSGNTIYF. In nucleotides, the CDR3 is TGTGCCAGCAGCTCCCCTCAGGGTAACTCTGGAAACACCATATATTTT.

The rearrangement joins TRBV6-1 to TRBJ1-2, with D unclear. This CDR3 has 16 amino acids. The germline CDR1 and CDR2 sequences are MNHNS and SASEGT. The germline V and J ends were trimmed by 2 bases and 6 bases, with 19 bases remaining between them. The DNA for the CDR3 is TGTGCCAGCAGTGAAAGGAATTGGGCGCCGTGGGATGGCTACACCTTC. It specifies CASSERNWAPWDGYTF.

This chain joins TRBV7-9 and TRBJ2-4, with D possibly being TRBD2 (7 bases). The CDR3 runs to 14 residues. Trimming left V 3 bases short and J 7 bases short, with 13 bases between. CDR1 is SEHNR, CDR2 FQNEAQ, per germline (reference sequence). In nucleotides, the CDR3 is TGTGCCAGCAGCTTCGGAGGGGGAGGGAACATTCAGTACTTC. Translated: CASSFGGGGNIQYF.

The V call is TRBV7-8, the J call TRBJ1-1; D unresolved. Trimming shortened V by 8 bases and J by 3 bases, and 19 bases separated the two germline ends. CDR3 size: 15 residues. Germline lookup yields CDR1 SGHVS and CDR2 FQNEAQ. CDR3 in amino acids: CASLPRGQSDTEAFF. In nucleotides, the CDR3 is TGTGCCAGCTTACCCCGCGGTCAAAGCGACACTGAAGCTTTCTTT.

V gene TRBV5-6 combines with J gene TRBJ2-1; 13 bases agree with TRBD2. The V and J ends lost 4 bases and 4 bases, in that order; junction bases with no gene match: 14. CDR3 size: 19 residues. From germline, CDR1 is SGHDT and CDR2 YYEEEE. CDR3 protein: CASSSRTSGRGGWYNEQFF. Written as DNA, the CDR3 is TGTGCCAGCAGCAGTCGGACTAGCGGGAGAGGGGGGTGGTACAATGAGCAGTTCTTC. The complete variable domain, with remaining parts taken from reference TRBV5-6 and TRBJ2-1, reads DAGVTQSPTHLIKTRGQQVTLRCSPKSGHDTVSWYQQALGQGPQFIFQYYEEEERQRGNFPDRFSGHQFPNYSSELNVNALLLGDSALYLCASSSRTSGRGGWYNEQFFGPGTRLTVL.

V usage is TRBV3-1 (or the pseudogene TRBV3-2) and J usage is TRBJ1-1, with 9 bases fitting TRBD1. CDR3 length equals 14 residues. After removal of 2 bases from V and 4 bases from J, the junction contained 2 bases not matched to a gene. CDR1 is LGHDT and CDR2 is YNNKEL in the germline V gene (reference sequence). The CDR3 DNA sequence: TGTGCCAGCAGCCAAACAGGGGGCCTCACTGAAGCTTTCTTT. Amino acids: CASSQTGGLTEAFF.

This clone appeared once. V gene TRBV4-1 combines with J gene TRBJ2-7; tentative D call: TRBD1 (6 bases). Trimming cost V 1 base and J 5 bases, with 18 bases left between them. The CDR3 sequence is 16 residues long. The germline CDR1 and CDR2 sequences are MGHRA and YSYEKL. The CDR3 DNA follows: TGCGCCAGCAGCCAAGTTGGTTCCCGGCCAGGGGACGAGCAGTACTTC. Its translation: CASSQVGSRPGDEQYF.

This rearrangement joins TRBV11-3 to TRBJ2-2; 9 bases map to TRBD1. Per the germline V gene, CDR1 is SGHNT and CDR2 is YENEEA. The CDR3 length is 15 residues. The V and J ends lost 5 bases and 7 bases, in that order; junction bases with no gene match: 8. For the CDR3, the DNA is TGTGCCAGCAGCCCAAGACAGGGGGGCGGCGGGGAGCTGTTTTTT. Amino acids: CASSPRQGGGGELFF.

The chain uses TRBV12-3 or TRBV12-4 and TRBJ1-4; D is possibly TRBD1 (5 bases). CDR3 size: 12 residues. Trimming stripped 6 bases from V and 8 bases from J, with 10 bases between. CDR3 sequence: CASSRQSEKLFF. CDR3 DNA: TGTGCCAGCAGCCGACAGAGCGAAAAACTGTTTTTT.